These T cell receptor beta chains were read from a single sample in a study of blood T cell repertoires in COVID-19. Assay used: immunoSEQ multiplex PCR; TCRdb lists only in-frame clones, some missing. The table lists 250,000 or so clones, around four fifths of them singletons. Sample: PBMCs or T cells enriched from blood (not recorded which). These receptors came from a woman aged 40 to 50 who had been exposed to COVID-19. CDR3s include the opening cysteine and the closing phenylalanine or tryptophan. Each record gives: V gene, J gene, D gene, clone size, CDR3 protein, CDR3 DNA. The D gene is left open where the match is weak. A row's size may be missing; if present it is once, few, many or a size class.

v_call: TRBV28; j_call: TRBJ2-7; d_call: TRBD1; clone_size: .; cdr3_aa: CASSLGQGAREQYF; cdr3_nt: TGTGCCAGCAGCCTGGGACAGGGGGCGCGGGAGCAGTACTTC
v_call: TRBV9; j_call: TRBJ1-1; d_call: TRBD1; clone_size: .; cdr3_aa: CASSESNRGGTEAFF; cdr3_nt: TGTGCCAGCAGCGAATCAAACAGGGGGGGTACTGAAGCTTTCTTT
v_call: TRBV3-1/TRBV3-2; j_call: TRBJ1-2; d_call: .; clone_size: .; cdr3_aa: CASSQEDPGLGGYTF; cdr3_nt: TGTGCCAGCAGCCAAGAAGATCCAGGGCTCGGTGGCTACACCTTC
v_call: TRBV3-1/TRBV3-2; j_call: TRBJ2-3; d_call: .; clone_size: .; cdr3_aa: CASSPRAPDTDTQYF; cdr3_nt: TGTGCCAGCAGCCCCAGGGCGCCGGACACAGATACGCAGTATTTT
v_call: TRBV10-3; j_call: TRBJ2-7; d_call: .; clone_size: .; cdr3_aa: CAIKMTGGSYEQYF; cdr3_nt: TGTGCCATCAAAATGACAGGCGGATCCTACGAGCAGTACTTC
v_call: TRBV2; j_call: TRBJ1-1; d_call: .; clone_size: .; cdr3_aa: CASSDGDAEAFF; cdr3_nt: TGTGCCAGCAGTGACGGGGATGCTGAAGCTTTCTTT
v_call: TRBV6-6; j_call: TRBJ2-7; d_call: TRBD2; clone_size: .; cdr3_aa: CASSFTSGGSYEQYF; cdr3_nt: TGTGCCAGCAGTTTTACTAGCGGGGGCTCCTACGAGCAGTACTTC
v_call: TRBV5-4; j_call: TRBJ1-2; d_call: .; clone_size: .; cdr3_aa: CAIGTLLGYTF; cdr3_nt: TGTGCCATTGGGACATTGCTTGGCTACACCTTC
v_call: TRBV11-2; j_call: TRBJ1-4; d_call: .; clone_size: .; cdr3_aa: CASSLALQGRGEKLFF; cdr3_nt: TGTGCCAGCAGCTTAGCGCTCCAGGGGCGAGGGGAAAAACTGTTTTTT
v_call: TRBV28; j_call: TRBJ1-4; d_call: TRBD1; clone_size: .; cdr3_aa: CAIRGTAEKLFF; cdr3_nt: TGTGCCATCCGGGGGACAGCCGAAAAACTGTTTTTT
v_call: TRBV19; j_call: TRBJ1-1; d_call: .; clone_size: .; cdr3_aa: CASSTGATEAFF; cdr3_nt: TGTGCCAGTAGTACAGGGGCAACCGAAGCTTTCTTT
v_call: TRBV6-5; j_call: TRBJ1-1; d_call: .; clone_size: .; cdr3_aa: CASSTPRVDTEAFF; cdr3_nt: TGTGCCAGCAGCACCCCCAGGGTGGACACTGAAGCTTTCTTT
v_call: TRBV2; j_call: TRBJ2-5; d_call: .; clone_size: .; cdr3_aa: CASSNGLGETQYF; cdr3_nt: TGTGCCAGCAGTAACGGACTTGGGGAGACCCAGTACTTC
v_call: TRBV6-1; j_call: TRBJ1-5; d_call: TRBD1; clone_size: .; cdr3_aa: CASSGLDRGSNQPQHF; cdr3_nt: TGTGCCAGCAGTGGATTGGACAGGGGAAGCAATCAGCCCCAGCATTTT
v_call: TRBV6-5; j_call: TRBJ2-7; d_call: .; clone_size: once; cdr3_aa: CASSYQKYSFSHEQYF; cdr3_nt: TGTGCCAGCAGTTACCAGAAGTACAGTTTTTCCCACGAGCAGTACTTC
v_call: TRBV5-8; j_call: TRBJ1-1; d_call: TRBD1; clone_size: .; cdr3_aa: CASSFRDRGFKAEAFF; cdr3_nt: TGTGCCAGCAGCTTCAGGGACAGGGGATTTAAGGCTGAAGCTTTCTTT
v_call: TRBV9; j_call: TRBJ2-2; d_call: .; clone_size: .; cdr3_aa: CASSAGGRNTGELFF; cdr3_nt: TGTGCCAGCAGCGCCGGCGGGCGGAACACCGGGGAGCTGTTTTTT
v_call: TRBV4-1; j_call: TRBJ1-2; d_call: TRBD1; clone_size: .; cdr3_aa: CASRTTGSNYGYTF; cdr3_nt: TGCGCCAGCAGGACGACAGGGTCTAACTATGGCTACACCTTC
v_call: TRBV7-2; j_call: TRBJ2-5; d_call: TRBD1; clone_size: .; cdr3_aa: CASSLQGTGGSGETQYF; cdr3_nt: TGTGCCAGCAGCTTACAGGGGACAGGGGGTTCGGGGGAGACCCAGTACTTC
v_call: TRBV29-1; j_call: TRBJ1-1; d_call: TRBD1; clone_size: .; cdr3_aa: CSGGTGGDTEAFF; cdr3_nt: TGCAGCGGAGGGACAGGGGGGGACACTGAAGCTTTCTTT
v_call: TRBV18; j_call: TRBJ1-4; d_call: TRBD1; clone_size: .; cdr3_aa: CASSPGTGNEKLFF; cdr3_nt: TGTGCCAGCTCACCCGGGACAGGGAACGAAAAACTGTTTTTT
v_call: TRBV19; j_call: TRBJ1-2; d_call: .; clone_size: many; cdr3_aa: CASSFGIPGRASNYGYTF; cdr3_nt: TGTGCCAGTAGTTTTGGAATTCCGGGCAGGGCCTCTAACTATGGCTACACCTTC
v_call: TRBV7-6; j_call: TRBJ1-1; d_call: .; clone_size: .; cdr3_aa: CASSLDEGVNTEAFF; cdr3_nt: TGTGCCAGCAGCTTAGATGAGGGGGTTAACACTGAAGCTTTCTTT